The 26 T cell receptor beta chains reported below all come from one sample, sequenced in a study of response to subunit inactivated influenza vaccine. TCRdb independently ran MiXCR on the RT-PCR reads; one entry per CDR3 protein. The repertoire includes hundreds of thousands of distinct CDR3 sequences, around 14% of them detected once, and 11% sits in the top ten. Specimen: PBMCs from blood, collected roughly 12 days after vaccination. Every receptor here comes from a man in his fifties or sixties who received an inactivated influenza vaccine.

This clonotype was recorded at least ten times. The V call is TRBV14, the J call TRBJ2-3; no clear D. V was clipped by 4 bases and J by 9 bases, with 11 bases between them. Germline CDR1 is SGHDN and CDR2 is FVKESK. The CDR3 is 12 residues long. The DNA for the CDR3 is TGTGCCAGCAGCCCGCTAGGCACGACGCAGTATTTT. Its protein is CASSPLGTTQYF.

This chain joins TRBV4-2 and TRBJ2-1, with TRBD2 identical over 7 bases. The CDR3 is 17 amino acids. The ends lost 0 bases at V and 2 bases at J; junction bases unmatched: 7. Germline V gene data show CDR1 as LGHNA and CDR2 as YNFKEQ. In DNA, the CDR3 is TGTGCCAGCAGCCAAGATCGCGGGGGAGTTGCCTACAATGAGCAGTTCTTC. It encodes CASSQDRGGVAYNEQFF.

The chain uses TRBV12-5 and TRBJ2-5, with 12 bases lining up with TRBD2. V trimming: 5 bases; J trimming: 8 bases; junction bases outside the gene matches: 9. Germline CDR1 and CDR2: LGHNT and FRNRAP. The CDR3 runs 15 residues. CDR3 sequence (DNA): TGTGCTAGTGGTGAGGTATGGGGACTAGCGGGTACCCAGTACTTC. Amino acid sequence: CASGEVWGLAGTQYF.

The V gene is TRBV5-1, the J gene TRBJ2-1, with D unresolved. Germline V CDR1 and CDR2: SGHRS, YFSETQ. The CDR3 is made up of 13 amino acids. V lost 0 bases and J lost 9, with 10 bases in between. CDR3 sequence: CASSLAPPGEQFF. The CDR3 nucleotides read TGCGCCAGCAGCTTGGCCCCCCCGGGTGAGCAGTTCTTC.

The chain recombines TRBV20-1 with TRBJ1-2; unclear D gene. Germline loops: CDR1 DFQATT, CDR2 SNEGSKA (reference sequence). Trimming took 3 bases from V and 4 from J, leaving 9 bases between them. The length of the CDR3 is 12 residues. In DNA form, the CDR3 reads TGCAGTGCTAGGCGGCAGGTCTATGGCTACACCTTC. This gives the protein CSARRQVYGYTF.

This clonotype was detected only a few times. The V call is TRBV6-1, the J call TRBJ2-1, with 7 bases that match TRBD2. Germline V gives CDR1 MNHNS, CDR2 SASEGT. Losses at the gene ends were 6 bases for V and 3 bases for J; bases not matched to a gene: 11. The CDR3 is 16 amino acids. For the CDR3, the DNA is TGTGCCAGCAGCCCAGGATGGCCGGGGGGCTACAATGAGCAGTTCTTC. Its translation is CASSPGWPGGYNEQFF.

This clonotype was counted between two and nine times. The chain is built from TRBV6-5 and TRBJ2-7, with 14 bases identical to TRBD2. The CDR3 length is 18 residues. The trim removed 2 bases at V and 0 bases at J, leaving 6 bases unmatched. Germline CDR1 MNHEY, CDR2 SVGAGI. The CDR3 coding sequence is TGTGCCAGCAGTTACAGACTAGCGGGGGGGCTAAGCTCCTACGAGCAGTACTTC. It encodes CASSYRLAGGLSSYEQYF.

This clonotype was detected a few times. This rearrangement joins TRBV24-1 to TRBJ2-2; D unresolved. The CDR3 is 14 amino acids. The germline gives CDR1 KGHDR, CDR2 SFDVKD. Trimming cost V 0 bases and J 7 bases, with 8 bases left between them. This CDR3 is CATSDLPSSGELFF. The DNA of the CDR3 is TGTGCCACCAGTGATTTGCCTTCTAGCGGGGAGCTGTTTTTT.

The rearrangement joins TRBV28 to TRBJ2-1; unclear D gene. Germline CDR1 is MDHEN and CDR2 is SYDVKM. CDR3 length: 14 amino acids. Between the trimmed V and J ends, which lost 3 bases and 2 bases, there was a span of 8 bases. This CDR3 reads CASSLWQTYNEQFF. CDR3 sequence (DNA): TGTGCCAGCAGTTTGTGGCAAACCTACAATGAGCAGTTCTTC.

This sequence joins TRBV7-9 and TRBJ2-7; the D call may be TRBD1 or TRBD2 (5 bases each). The CDR3 covers 14 residues. V lost 5 bases and J 8 bases, leaving 19 bases between the germline ends. Per the germline V gene, CDR1 is SEHNR and CDR2 is FQNEAQ (reference sequence). The CDR3 region is CASSQTGLGEKQYF. In DNA form, the CDR3 reads TGTGCCAGCAGCCAGACGGGCCTAGGGGAGAAGCAGTACTTC.

The chain has TRBV7-2 and TRBJ2-1, with D perhaps matching TRBD1 (5 bases). The germline gives CDR1 SGHTA, CDR2 FQGNSA. V was trimmed by 1 base and J by 8 bases, leaving 12 bases between them. This CDR3 is 14 amino acids long. The CDR3 here is CASSLVARVDEQFF. CDR3 bases: TGTGCCAGCAGCTTAGTCGCCAGGGTCGATGAGCAGTTCTTC.

The CDR3 coding sequence is TGCAGTGCTAGCGTCGACAGGGGCGCTGAAAAACTGTTTTTT. Encoded protein: CSASVDRGAEKLFF. V usage is TRBV20-1 and J usage is TRBJ1-4; 8 bases are shared with TRBD1. The V and J ends lost 3 bases and 7 bases, in that order; junction bases with no gene match: 7. The CDR3 spans 14 residues. Germline V gene data show CDR1 as DFQATT and CDR2 as SNEGSKA (reference sequence).

This clonotype was counted only a few times. The V and J genes are TRBV14 and TRBJ2-3; D is undetermined. V shed 2 bases and J shed 3 bases, with 9 bases lying between them. The CDR3 runs to 14 residues. The germline CDR1 and CDR2 sequences are SGHDN and FVKESK. CDR3 coding DNA: TGTGCCAGCAGCCAATTGACAAAGACAGATACGCAGTATTTT. This encodes CASSQLTKTDTQYF.

This clonotype was seen a few times. The chain links TRBV3-1 to TRBJ2-3; D unresolved. Trimming removed 4 bases at V and 6 bases at J, with 11 bases between. Germline V gene sequence: CDR1 LGHDT, CDR2 YNNKEL (reference sequence). The CDR3 length is 13 residues. As DNA, the CDR3 is TGTGCCAGCAGCCCTCCGACGGTGGATACGCAGTATTTT. Translation gives CASSPPTVDTQYF.

The V gene is TRBV6-1, the J gene TRBJ1-2, with D perhaps matching TRBD1 (6 bases). With 4 bases removed from V and 0 bases from J, the gap between germline ends came to 9 bases. The CDR3 is made up of 14 amino acids. Germline V gene data show CDR1 as MNHNS and CDR2 as SASEGT. The CDR3 DNA sequence: TGTGCCAGCAGTGGGACAGCCCCTAACTATGGCTACACCTTC. Protein product: CASSGTAPNYGYTF.

This clonotype showed up just a few times. The V call is TRBV20-1, the J call TRBJ1-2; TRBD1 aligns across 8 bases. Per germline, CDR1 DFQATT and CDR2 SNEGSKA (reference sequence). Trimming cost V 4 bases and J 6 bases; bases outside gene matches: 7. The CDR3 contains 13 residues. The CDR3 region is CSANRGSADGYTF. The CDR3 coding sequence is TGCAGTGCTAACAGGGGGTCGGCTGATGGCTACACCTTC.

This clonotype was recorded a few times. V and J are TRBV10-3 and TRBJ1-5; TRBD1 is a possible D gene (6 bases). The V gene's germline CDR1 is ENHRY and CDR2 SYGVKD. This CDR3 is 15 amino acids long. The V end lost 1 base, the J end lost 6 bases, and 13 bases lay between the germline ends. CDR3 nucleotides: TGTGCCATCAGTGAGTGGGCAGGGGAAGGTCAGCCCCAGCATTTT. This sequence encodes CAISEWAGEGQPQHF.

The chain uses TRBV11-1 and TRBJ2-1; either TRBD1 or TRBD2 may fit D (5 bases each). Trimming took 1 base from V and 4 from J, leaving 8 bases between them. The CDR3 has 14 amino acids. The germline CDR1 and CDR2 sequences are SGHAT and FQDESV (reference sequence). CDR3 DNA sequence: TGTGCCAGCAGCTTAGGGGACGGTTACAATGAGCAGTTCTTC. Its protein product is CASSLGDGYNEQFF.

A few counts support this clonotype. CDR3 loop: CASSLSPLYNEQFF. Written as DNA, the CDR3 is TGTGCCAGCAGCTTAAGCCCGTTATACAATGAGCAGTTCTTC. The chain employs TRBV7-8 and TRBJ2-1, with D hard to call. CDR3 length: 14 residues. Trimming stripped 2 bases from V and 4 bases from J, with 9 bases between. Germline-derived CDR1 and CDR2 are SGHVS and FQNEAQ.

This clonotype has at least ten counts. The DNA of the CDR3 is TGTGCCAGCAGCCGCCCGGGGCTAGCGTATGGCTACACCTTC. Its protein product is CASSRPGLAYGYTF. The chain is built from TRBV5-8 and TRBJ1-2; TRBD1 is a possible D gene (5 bases). V was pared by 4 bases and J by 5 bases, with 15 bases between. The CDR3 runs to 14 residues. CDR1 and CDR2 from the germline V gene are SGHTS and YDEGEE.

This chain connects TRBV6-2 or TRBV6-3 to TRBJ2-4; no reliable D call. The CDR3 totals 14 residues. The V end was cut by 7 bases, the J end by 0 bases, with 10 bases between. Germline V gene lookup returns CDR1 MNHEY and CDR2 SVGEGT. CDR3 bases: TGTGCCAGCACCCCACCTCTAGCCAAAAACATTCAGTACTTC. Translated: CASTPPLAKNIQYF.

This clonotype was recorded a few times. The chain uses TRBV2 and TRBJ2-2, with 11 positions matching TRBD2. The CDR3 has 15 residues. V lost 7 bases to trimming and J lost 1 base; unmatched junction nucleotides: 2. Germline V lookup: CDR1 SNHLY, CDR2 FYNNEI. CDR3 protein: CASTGTSGNTGELFF. The CDR3 DNA reads TGTGCCAGCACTGGGACTAGCGGGAACACCGGGGAGCTGTTTTTT.

This clonotype was detected ten times or more. The chain links TRBV7-9 to TRBJ1-1; 10 bases fit TRBD1. This CDR3 region has 13 residues. Germline V lookup: CDR1 SEHNR, CDR2 FQNEAQ (reference sequence). Germline trimming cut 5 bases from V and 6 bases from J; bases unmatched to any gene: 3. DNA for the CDR3: TGTGCCAGCAGCCTGACAGGGGGCTCTGAAGCTTTCTTT. Its protein product is CASSLTGGSEAFF.

The chain combines TRBV9 with TRBJ2-2, with D unclear. V was clipped by 0 bases and J by 8 bases, with 11 bases between them. From germline, CDR1 is SGDLS and CDR2 YYNGEE. CDR3 length equals 14 residues. DNA for the CDR3: TGTGCCAGCAGCGTAGACGCGATTGTAGGGGAGCTGTTTTTT. As protein: CASSVDAIVGELFF.

CDR3 coding DNA: TGCGCCAGCAGCTTGGTAGTAGCGGGGATAGATACGCAGTATTTT. This sequence encodes CASSLVVAGIDTQYF. V gene TRBV5-1 combines with J gene TRBJ2-3; 8 nucleotides match TRBD2. V gave up 0 bases and J gave up 5 bases; unmatched junction bases: 5. This CDR3 is built from 15 residues. Germline V gene lookup returns CDR1 SGHRS and CDR2 YFSETQ.

Only a few counts were recorded for this clonotype. The chain employs TRBV7-9 and TRBJ1-2, with 7 nucleotides matching TRBD1. The germline V gene encodes CDR1 SEHNR and CDR2 FQNEAQ (reference sequence). This CDR3 spans 15 amino acids. Trimming at V came to 4 bases and at J to 4 bases, leaving 9 bases not matched to a gene. The CDR3 DNA sequence: TGTGCCAGCAGCTCTAGACAGGGTCCCATCTATGGCTACACCTTC. Its translation: CASSSRQGPIYGYTF.